These T cell receptor beta chains were read from a single sample in a study of metastatic and nonmetastatic thyroid tumors. MiXCR reprocessed the PCR reads for TCRdb. Of around 20,000 clones detected, around a sixth appear once; the ten largest clones hold about 18%. Input material: blood. These receptors were collected from a male donor with papillary thyroid cancer or a benign thyroid nodule (not recorded which). Some clones in this sample may be carry-over from other donors' samples. The CDR3 runs from the conserved cysteine through the conserved F or W. The D gene is left open where the match is weak. The listing skips clone size in some rows; elsewhere it reads once, few, many or a size class.

d_gene	v_gene	j_gene	abundance	CDR3nt	CDR3aa
-	TRBV20-1	TRBJ2-1	many	TGCAGTGCCCGGGGGTGGGGTGAGCAGTTCTTC	CSARGWGEQFF
-	TRBV6-1	TRBJ2-7	few	TGTGCCAGCAGTGAAGAGGTGGGAGGCGCCTACGAGCAGTACTTC	CASSEEVGGAYEQYF
TRBD2	TRBV12-3/TRBV12-4	TRBJ2-7	many	TGTGCCAGCAGTTCCCTTTGGGGCGGGAGGGCCTACGAGCAGTACTTC	CASSSLWGGRAYEQYF
-	TRBV6-5	TRBJ1-1	few	-	CASSTSGQRNTEAFF
-	TRBV7-9	TRBJ2-5	many	TGTGCCAGCAGCACTTCGGACGGCGCGGGGGAGACCCAGTACTTC	CASSTSDGAGETQYF
TRBD1	TRBV28	TRBJ1-1	many	TGTGCCAGCAGCAGGACAGGGCGATTGACTGAAGCTTTCTTT	CASSRTGRLTEAFF
TRBD2	TRBV29-1	TRBJ2-7	many	TGCAGCGTTGATTCGGGAGGCGAGCAGTACTTC	CSVDSGGEQYF
-	TRBV29-1	TRBJ1-1	many	TGCAGCGGTTGGGGTTCAGAGCCAAAAGCTTTCTTT	CSGWGSEPKAFF
-	TRBV28	TRBJ1-5	many	TGTGCCAGCAGTTCGACAGGTGTAGGGCCCCAGCATTTT	CASSSTGVGPQHF
TRBD2	TRBV20-1	TRBJ2-7	-	TGCAGTGCGAGAAGCGGGGGGGACTCCTACGAGCAGTACTTC	CSARSGGDSYEQYF
-	TRBV20-1	TRBJ2-7	-	TGCAGTGCGTCCTCCTACGAGCAGTACTTC	CSASSYEQYF
-	TRBV3-1	TRBJ2-1	-	TGTGCCAGCCACCTCCTGAGCTCCTACAATGAGCAGTTCTTC	CASHLLSSYNEQFF
-	TRBV13	TRBJ1-3	-	TGTGCCAGCAGCTCTACTGTCAGCTCTGGAAACACCATATATTTT	CASSSTVSSGNTIYF
-	TRBV2	TRBJ1-5	many	TGTGCCAGCAAAAATAGCAATCAGCCCCAGCATTTT	CASKNSNQPQHF
-	TRBV5-1	TRBJ1-6	many	TGCGCCAGCGGATGGGATTCTCCCCTCCACTTT	CASGWDSPLHF
TRBD2	TRBV20-1	TRBJ2-5	many	TGCAGTGCTAGTGGGAACGGGAGGGCCCCAGAGACCCAGTACTTC	CSASGNGRAPETQYF
-	TRBV30	TRBJ2-6	-	TGTGCCTGGAGTAGGGGGGCCGGGGCCAACGTCCTGACTTTC	CAWSRGAGANVLTF
TRBD1	TRBV6-1	TRBJ1-1	-	TGTGCCAGCAGGGACAGGGGGCCGAACACTGAAGCTTTCTTT	CASRDRGPNTEAFF
TRBD2	TRBV19	TRBJ2-7	many	TGTGCCAGTAGTCCGTCAGCGGGAATCTACGAGCAGTACTTC	CASSPSAGIYEQYF
-	TRBV11-3	TRBJ1-1	many	TGTGCCAGCAGCTTGCGGGGGATGAACACTGAAGCTTTCTTT	CASSLRGMNTEAFF
-	TRBV30	TRBJ1-1	-	TGTGCCTGGAGTGGGTCAGTCAGGAACACTGAAGCTTTCTTT	CAWSGSVRNTEAFF
TRBD1	TRBV4-3	TRBJ1-2	-	TGCGCCAGCAGCCAGGCGGACAGGGGATACTATGGCTACACCTTC	CASSQADRGYYGYTF
-	TRBV4-3	TRBJ1-4	medium-sized	TGCGCCAGCAGCCAAGACGGGCAGCTCTTCGTTAATGAAAAACTGTTTTTT	CASSQDGQLFVNEKLFF
-	TRBV11-2	TRBJ2-6	many	TGTGCCAGCAGCTATGGGGGCTCTGGGGCCAACGTCCTGACTTTC	CASSYGGSGANVLTF
-	TRBV29-1	TRBJ1-2	many	TGCAGCGTTGAAGATCTAGGTGGGAAGAGTGGTGGCTACACCTTC	CSVEDLGGKSGGYTF
TRBD2	TRBV19	TRBJ2-1	many	TGTGCCAGTAGTATAATCCCCGGGACTAGAGATCGCGATGAGCAGTTCTTC	CASSIIPGTRDRDEQFF
TRBD1	TRBV5-5	TRBJ2-7	many	TGTGCCAGCAGCTTTTGGGACAGCTACGAGCAGTACTTC	CASSFWDSYEQYF
-	TRBV28	TRBJ1-3	few	TGTGGCAGTGGTGGCTCTGGGAACACCATATATTTT	CGSGGSGNTIYF
-	TRBV5-1	TRBJ2-7	many	TGCGCCAGCAGCTTTGTTTCCGGGAGTAAACCCTACGAGCAGTACTTC	CASSFVSGSKPYEQYF
-	TRBV27	TRBJ2-2	many	TGTGCCAGCAGCAAACAGGGTATGACGACCGGGGAGCTGTTTTTT	CASSKQGMTTGELFF
-	TRBV2	TRBJ1-6	many	TGTGCCAGCAGTGAGTTTGGGGGGAGATCACCCCTCCACTTT	CASSEFGGRSPLHF
TRBD2	TRBV20-1	TRBJ2-3	medium-sized	TGCAGTGCTCGCCTACTATTTATAGCGGGAGGGCCAGGGGATACGCAGTATTTT	CSARLLFIAGGPGDTQYF
-	TRBV19	TRBJ2-7	many	TGTGCCAGTAGTGCCCGGGACAAATCCTACGAGCAGTACTTC	CASSARDKSYEQYF
-	TRBV5-6	TRBJ1-2	many	TGTGCCAGCAGCTGGGGAGCAGGGGTTTATGGCTACACCTTC	CASSWGAGVYGYTF
TRBD2	TRBV4-2	TRBJ2-2	many	TGTGCCAGCAGCCAAGAGGCCTCGAGCGGGAGGGGCGACACCGGGGAGCTGTTTTTT	CASSQEASSGRGDTGELFF
-	TRBV2	TRBJ2-1	many	TGTGCCAGCTGTGAACAGGGACCCTACAATGAGCAGTTCTTC	CASCEQGPYNEQFF
-	TRBV4-2	TRBJ1-6	many	TGTGCCAGCAGCCAAGATAGGTGGAGGCAGCCTAATTCACCCCTCCACTTT	CASSQDRWRQPNSPLHF
-	TRBV20-1	TRBJ2-3	few	TGCAGTACTGGGTCATTGGAGCAGTATTTT	CSTGSLEQYF
-	TRBV6-1	TRBJ1-3	-	TGTGCCAGCAGTGAAGCGGTTGACTCTGGAAACACCATATATTTT	CASSEAVDSGNTIYF
TRBD1	TRBV3-1	TRBJ2-7	many	TGTGCCAGCAGCCAGGGGACAGTTCGTGAGCAGTACTTC	CASSQGTVREQYF
TRBD1	TRBV20-1	TRBJ1-1	many	TGCAGTGCACAGAAACAGGGGTTGGTCGCAGCTTTCTTT	CSAQKQGLVAAFF
TRBD1	TRBV24-1	TRBJ2-2	many	TGTGCCACCAGTGACTCAGGACAGGGGGTCACCGGGGAGCTGTTTTTT	CATSDSGQGVTGELFF
TRBD2	TRBV20-1	TRBJ2-7	many	TGCAGTGTGAGGGCGGGAGTGTCCTACGAGCAGTACTTC	CSVRAGVSYEQYF
-	TRBV11-2	TRBJ1-1	-	TGTGCCAGCAGCCCAGGGGTCGGGGGGAACACTGAAGCTTTCTTT	CASSPGVGGNTEAFF
TRBD1	TRBV4-3	TRBJ1-5	medium-sized	TGCGCCAGCAGCCAATGGACAGGGAGTCAGCCCCAGCATTTT	CASSQWTGSQPQHF
TRBD2	TRBV11-2	TRBJ2-1	-	TGTGCCAGCAGCCCCGGGACTAGCGGGAGTTATGAGCAGTTCTTC	CASSPGTSGSYEQFF
-	TRBV6-1	TRBJ2-7	many	TGTGCCAGCAATAGGGACACATACTACGAGCAGTACTTC	CASNRDTYYEQYF
-	TRBV13	TRBJ1-5	many	TGTGCCAGCAGCCCCTCCTTAGACAGACCAAATGAGGATTCAATAGCCCAGCATTTT	CASSPSLDRPNEDSIAQHF
TRBD1	TRBV28	TRBJ1-2	many	TGTGCCAGCACCCTGAGGGGACAGCGTCGCTACACCTTC	CASTLRGQRRYTF
TRBD1	TRBV6-1	TRBJ2-7	many	TGTGCCAGCAGTGACCGGGACAGGGGTAACGAGCAGTACTTC	CASSDRDRGNEQYF
TRBD1	TRBV10-1	TRBJ1-2	many	TGCGCCAAGGGACAGGGGATATACTATGGCTACACCTTC	CAKGQGIYYGYTF
-	TRBV9	TRBJ2-7	many	TGTGCCAGCAGCATATACCAGGTTCACGAGCAGTACTTC	CASSIYQVHEQYF
TRBD1	TRBV13	TRBJ2-7	medium-sized	TGTGCCAGCAGCTTAGGGGGGACAGAATACTCCTACGAGCAGTACTTC	CASSLGGTEYSYEQYF
TRBD2	TRBV27	TRBJ2-7	-	TGTGCCAGCAGCGGATTACTCGTCCCCGGGACTAGCGACCACGAGCAGTACTTC	CASSGLLVPGTSDHEQYF
-	TRBV19	TRBJ2-7	many	TGTGCCAGTAGTAGCTCCCTCTACGAGCAGTACTTC	CASSSSLYEQYF
-	TRBV28	TRBJ1-2	few	TGTGCCAGCAGTTTTATCGACGGGACGGCGAACTATGGCTACACCTTC	CASSFIDGTANYGYTF
TRBD1	TRBV29-1	TRBJ2-7	many	TGCAGCGTTGGGACAGGGGACGAGCAGTACTTC	CSVGTGDEQYF
-	TRBV5-1	TRBJ1-1	once	TGCGCCAGCAGCCCGACGGACGGGATGAACACTGAAGCTTTCTTT	CASSPTDGMNTEAFF
-	TRBV20-1	TRBJ2-1	once	TGCAGTGCTAGGAAATGTAGGGCCAGCTCCTACAATGAGCAGTTCTTC	CSARKCRASSYNEQFF